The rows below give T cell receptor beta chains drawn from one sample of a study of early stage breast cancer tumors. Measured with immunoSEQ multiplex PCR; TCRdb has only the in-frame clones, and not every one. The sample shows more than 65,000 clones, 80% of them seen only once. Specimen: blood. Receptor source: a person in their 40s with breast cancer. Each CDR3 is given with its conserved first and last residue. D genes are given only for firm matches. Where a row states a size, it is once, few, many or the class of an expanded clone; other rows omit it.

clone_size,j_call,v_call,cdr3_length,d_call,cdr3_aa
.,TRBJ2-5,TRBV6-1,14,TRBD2,CASRGTSVAETQYF
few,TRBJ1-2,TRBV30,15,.,CAWSFLQGLGYGYTF
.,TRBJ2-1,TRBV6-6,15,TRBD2,CASSPGLAGADEQFF
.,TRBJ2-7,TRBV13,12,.,CASSFKQSEQYF
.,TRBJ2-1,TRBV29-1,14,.,CSAYGRTSYNEQFF
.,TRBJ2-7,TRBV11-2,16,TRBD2,CASSARGLAGLYEQYF
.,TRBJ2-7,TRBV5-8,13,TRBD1,CASSLEGAREQYF
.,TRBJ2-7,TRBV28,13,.,CASSSQRPYEQYF
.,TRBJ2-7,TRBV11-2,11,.,CASSSLYEQYF
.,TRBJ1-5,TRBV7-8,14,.,CASSLGGGYQPQHF
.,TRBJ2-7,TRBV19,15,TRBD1,CASSLGTGGPYEQYF
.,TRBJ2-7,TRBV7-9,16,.,CASSHQGGRMAHEQYF
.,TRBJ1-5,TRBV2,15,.,CASSERAGANQPQHF
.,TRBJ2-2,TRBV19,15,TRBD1,CASSRQGQGAWELFF
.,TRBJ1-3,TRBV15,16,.,CATSRDPGAWGNTIYF
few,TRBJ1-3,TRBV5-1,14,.,CASSQGSSGNTIYF
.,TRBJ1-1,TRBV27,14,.,CASTPTVLNTEAFF
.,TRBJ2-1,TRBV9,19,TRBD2,CASSVDAASSGKIYNEQFF
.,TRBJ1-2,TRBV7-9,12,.,CASSSEGHGYTF
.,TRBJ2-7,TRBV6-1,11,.,CASRDSYEQYF
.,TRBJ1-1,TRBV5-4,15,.,CASSLRTVGNTEAFF
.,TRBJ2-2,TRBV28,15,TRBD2,CASSLTSGKLWELFF
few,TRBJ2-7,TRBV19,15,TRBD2,CASSITSGSSYEQYF
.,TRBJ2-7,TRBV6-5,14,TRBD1,CASSPWDSPYEQYF
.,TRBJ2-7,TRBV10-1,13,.,CAWDGASSYEQYF
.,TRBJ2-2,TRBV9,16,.,CASSVGDSENTGELFF
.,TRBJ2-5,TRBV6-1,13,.,CASREGAGETQYF
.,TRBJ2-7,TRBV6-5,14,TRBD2,CASSFQRERNEQYF
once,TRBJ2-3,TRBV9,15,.,CASSVSGTTTDTQYF
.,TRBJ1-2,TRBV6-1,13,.,CASSPRHLESYTF
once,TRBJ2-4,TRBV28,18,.,CASSLLYGGGTPKNIQYF
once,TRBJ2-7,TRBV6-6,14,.,CASSYTEGAYEQYF
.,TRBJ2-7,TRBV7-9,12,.,CASSLVGIEQYF
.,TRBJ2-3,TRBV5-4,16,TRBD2,CASSLAGLASFETQYF
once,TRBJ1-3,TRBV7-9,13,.,CASRESSGNTIYF
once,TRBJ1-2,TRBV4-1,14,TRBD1,CASSQERDRYGYTF
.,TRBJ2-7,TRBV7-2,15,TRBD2,CASSQSGLAGNEQYF
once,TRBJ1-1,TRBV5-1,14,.,CASSSTGRDTEAFF
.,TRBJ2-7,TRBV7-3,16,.,CASSLGVSREFCEQYF
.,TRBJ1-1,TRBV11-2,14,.,CASSLGLANTEAFF
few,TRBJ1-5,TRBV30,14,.,CAWSVHSSNQPQHF
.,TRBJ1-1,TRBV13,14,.,CASGNQALNTEAFF
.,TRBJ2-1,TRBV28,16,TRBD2,CASSPPGLADYNEQFF
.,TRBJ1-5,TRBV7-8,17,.,CASSLSEWGVRNQPQHF